Each of the 27 T cell receptor beta chains below was sequenced from the same sample in a study of blood T cell repertoires in COVID-19. Profiled with immunoSEQ multiplex PCR; TCRdb holds only in-frame clones, not every one. The sample holds about 34,000 clones, about 90% seen once. Input material: peripheral blood. These receptors were taken from a man aged 80 or over with acute or convalescent COVID-19.

This clone was recorded a few times. The chain employs TRBV7-2 and TRBJ1-2, with D uncertain. CDR3 size: 13 residues. V was trimmed by 5 bases and J by 4 bases, leaving 11 bases between them. The germline V gene has CDR1 SGHTA and CDR2 FQGNSA. CDR3 loop: CASSPGVGYGYTF. DNA of the CDR3: TGTGCCAGCAGCCCAGGCGTGGGCTATGGCTACACCTTC.

This rearrangement joins TRBV12-3 or TRBV12-4 to TRBJ1-5, with D hard to call. CDR3 length equals 13 residues. The V end was cut by 7 bases, the J end by 3 bases, with 10 bases between. CDR3 loop: CASNSFYNQPQHF. Here the CDR3 DNA reads TGTGCCAGCAACAGCTTCTACAATCAGCCCCAGCATTTT.

V usage is TRBV28 and J usage is TRBJ2-1; 8 nucleotides agree with TRBD1. The CDR3 runs to 12 residues. The V gene's germline CDR1 is MDHEN and CDR2 SYDVKM. J gave up 14 bases and V 5 bases, and 8 bases lay outside the gene matches. The CDR3 region is CASSLLQGVEFF. In DNA form, the CDR3 reads TGTGCCAGCAGTCTACTACAGGGGGTGGAGTTCTTC. The variable domain in full, completed from reference TRBV28 and TRBJ2-1, reads DVKVTQSSRYLVKRTGEKVFLECVQDMDHENMFWYRQDPGLGLRLIYFSYDVKMKEKGDIPEGYSVSREKKERFSLILESASTNQTSMYLCASSLLQGVEFFGPGTRLTVL.

V and J are TRBV27 and TRBJ1-2, with a possible D match to TRBD1 (6 bases). V dropped 6 bases and J dropped 6 bases, with 17 bases sitting between them. Germline CDR1 is MNHEY and CDR2 is SMNVEV (reference sequence). The CDR3 has 14 residues. The CDR3 region is CASRTATGSDGYTF. The CDR3 DNA is TGTGCCAGCAGGACCGCCACAGGGAGCGATGGCTACACCTTC.

The V and J genes are TRBV5-1 and TRBJ2-1; 10 bases agree with TRBD2. The germline V gene encodes CDR1 SGHRS and CDR2 YFSETQ. The CDR3 extends over 15 amino acids. J gave up 3 bases and V 6 bases, and 6 bases lay outside the gene matches. This chain's CDR3 is CASTETSGLYNEQFF. CDR3 coding DNA: TGCGCCAGCACCGAGACTAGCGGGCTCTACAATGAGCAGTTCTTC.

The chain uses TRBV2 and TRBJ2-3, with 9 bases matching TRBD1. The V and J ends lost 8 bases and 1 base, in that order; junction bases with no gene match: 7. The CDR3 consists of 15 residues. The germline V gene encodes CDR1 SNHLY and CDR2 FYNNEI. CDR3 in amino acids: CASSRTGVGTDTQYF. The CDR3 DNA reads as TGTGCCAGCTCTCGGACAGGGGTGGGCACAGATACGCAGTATTTT.

The rearrangement links TRBV15 to TRBJ2-1; D unresolved. This CDR3 spans 13 amino acids. Germline assignment: CDR1 LNHNV and CDR2 YYDKDF (reference sequence). V was shortened by 1 base and J by 5 bases, with 6 bases between the two germline ends. CDR3 nucleotides: TGTGCCACCAGCAGAGGAAGCGACAATGAGCAGTTCTTC. It yields the protein CATSRGSDNEQFF.

The V gene is TRBV19, the J gene TRBJ2-1; D might be TRBD2 (6 bases). CDR1 and CDR2 from the germline V gene are LNHDA and SQIVND (reference sequence). The CDR3 covers 15 residues. V lost 8 bases and J lost 5, with 19 bases in between. The CDR3 reads CASGGNWRGHNEQFF. DNA for the CDR3: TGTGCCAGTGGGGGGAATTGGCGCGGTCACAATGAGCAGTTCTTC.

This clone was recorded only once. The chain combines TRBV11-2 with TRBJ1-3; no clear D gene. CDR3 length equals 16 residues. Looked up from germline, CDR1 is SGHAT and CDR2 is FQNNGV. V lost 5 bases and J 4 bases, leaving 18 bases between the germline ends. Here the CDR3 reads CASSRSSMDEGNTIYF. DNA for the CDR3: TGTGCCAGCAGCCGGAGCAGCATGGATGAAGGAAACACCATATATTTT.

V usage is TRBV3-1 (or the pseudogene TRBV3-2) and J usage is TRBJ1-4, with no clear D. Trimming removed 1 base at V and 4 bases at J, with 7 bases between. The CDR3 loop spans 14 amino acids. From germline, CDR1 is LGHDT and CDR2 YNNKEL (reference sequence). In DNA form, the CDR3 reads TGTGCCAGCAGCCAAGGGGGAGGTAATGAAAAACTGTTTTTT. Residues: CASSQGGGNEKLFF.

The chain couples TRBV23-1 to TRBJ2-6; a possible D gene is TRBD1 (6 bases). TRBV23-1 carries the ORF label, with uncertain function. The CDR3 sequence is 17 residues long. The V and J ends lost 6 bases and 4 bases respectively, with 19 bases between them. The CDR3 reads CASSPRTVPGGANVLTF. The CDR3 DNA reads TGCGCCAGCAGCCCCCGGACAGTCCCAGGGGGGGCCAACGTCCTGACTTTC.

Written as DNA, the CDR3 is TGCGCCAGCAGCTTGGAGGGGGACTATGGCTACACCTTC. Its translation: CASSLEGDYGYTF. V is TRBV5-1 and J is TRBJ1-2; possible D gene TRBD1, 6 bases. This CDR3 contains 13 residues. Trimming left V 0 bases short and J 3 bases short, with 6 bases between. Germline-derived CDR1 and CDR2 are SGHRS and YFSETQ.

Written as DNA, the CDR3 is TGTGCCAGCAGTGGTGCGGACAGGGGGTACTACGAGCAGTACTTC. Residues: CASSGADRGYYEQYF. The chain combines TRBV2 with TRBJ2-7, with 10 bases identical to TRBD1. CDR3 length equals 15 residues. The germline V gene has CDR1 SNHLY and CDR2 FYNNEI. The V gene end was trimmed by 4 bases and the J gene end by 3 bases; junction bases not matched to a gene: 6. Full variable domain (missing parts from reference TRBV2 and TRBJ2-7): EPEVTQTPSHQVTQMGQEVILRCVPISNHLYFYWYRQILGQKVEFLVSFYNNEISEKSEIFDDQFSVERPDGSNFTLKIRSTKLEDSAMYFCASSGADRGYYEQYFGPGTRLTVT.

This clone was counted once. CDR3 bases: TGCGCCAGCAGCTTGGTGTCGTCCGAAGAGACCCAGTACTTC. This codes for CASSLVSSEETQYF. The chain employs TRBV5-1 and TRBJ2-5; D remains unclear. Germline CDR1 and CDR2: SGHRS and YFSETQ. Between the trimmed V and J ends, which lost 0 bases and 3 bases, there was a span of 9 bases. The CDR3 spans 14 residues.

This clone was seen just once. The chain joins TRBV7-9 to TRBJ2-1; a possible D gene is TRBD1 (5 bases). CDR1 SEHNR and CDR2 FQNEAQ come from the germline V gene (reference sequence). This CDR3 comprises 15 residues. Between the trimmed V and J ends, which lost 5 bases and 8 bases, there was a span of 19 bases. The CDR3 region has the DNA TGTGCCAGCAGCAGCACAGGATCCCTTGGGGATGAGCAGTTCTTC. Its translation is CASSSTGSLGDEQFF.

The chain employs TRBV7-2 and TRBJ2-7, with TRBD1 as a possible D gene (6 bases). V was clipped by 5 bases and J by 0 bases, with 11 bases between them. CDR3 size: 14 residues. The V gene's germline CDR1 is SGHTA and CDR2 FQGNSA. The CDR3 DNA sequence: TGTGCCAGCAGCCTCGACAGGAGCTCCTACGAGCAGTACTTC. Translated, it gives CASSLDRSSYEQYF.

The chain couples TRBV9 to TRBJ2-7; D gene unclear. The germline V gene encodes CDR1 SGDLS and CDR2 YYNGEE. Trimming took 4 bases from V and 0 from J, leaving 17 bases between them. This CDR3 has 16 amino acids. CDR3 in amino acids: CASSPRPSGLSYEQYF. CDR3 DNA sequence: TGTGCCAGCAGCCCCAGGCCCTCTGGTCTCTCCTACGAGCAGTACTTC.

V usage is TRBV28 and J usage is TRBJ1-4, with D perhaps matching TRBD1 (5 bases). V was cut by 2 bases and J by 4 bases, with 8 bases left in between. Germline V gene lookup returns CDR1 MDHEN and CDR2 SYDVKM. CDR3 length: 14 residues. The CDR3 loop is CASSLGGVNEKLFF. The CDR3 nucleotides read TGTGCCAGCAGTTTAGGAGGGGTTAATGAAAAACTGTTTTTT.

V and J are TRBV19 and TRBJ2-3; 7 positions match TRBD1. Per the germline V gene, CDR1 is LNHDA and CDR2 is SQIVND (reference sequence). Losses at the gene ends were 9 bases for V and 0 bases for J; bases not matched to a gene: 9. The CDR3 extends over 15 amino acids. In nucleotides, the CDR3 is TGTGCCAGGTTGAGGGACAGCAAAAGCACAGATACGCAGTATTTT. Translation: CARLRDSKSTDTQYF.

The V call is TRBV3-1 (or the pseudogene TRBV3-2), the J call TRBJ2-1, with D uncertain. The CDR3 runs to 17 residues. Trimming stripped 5 bases from V and 8 bases from J, with 25 bases between. CDR1 is LGHDT, CDR2 YNNKEL, per germline (reference sequence). Here the CDR3 reads CASSVGRPISTDYEQFF. DNA of the CDR3: TGTGCCAGCAGCGTTGGTCGTCCCATTTCCACCGACTATGAGCAGTTCTTC.

This CDR3 is CATGRAMTVDTIYF. The CDR3 region has the DNA TGTGCCACCGGCCGGGCGATGACAGTGGACACCATATATTTT. This rearrangement joins TRBV15 to TRBJ1-3; tentative D call: TRBD1 (5 bases). Trimming removed 8 bases from V and 8 bases from J, with 19 bases in between. Germline CDR1 reads LNHNV; CDR2 reads YYDKDF (reference sequence). The CDR3 has 14 residues.

The CDR3 reads CASSRDRGGFF. Here the CDR3 DNA reads TGTGCCAGCAGTCGGGACAGGGGGGGGTTCTTC. V usage is TRBV12-3 or TRBV12-4 and J usage is TRBJ2-1; 11 bases are a match to TRBD1. The CDR3 has 11 residues. J lost 15 bases, V lost 5 bases, and 3 bases had no gene match.

V and J are TRBV28 and TRBJ1-1; D is undetermined. This CDR3 has 13 residues. Per germline, CDR1 MDHEN and CDR2 SYDVKM. V was cut by 5 bases and J by 11 bases, with 18 bases left in between. As DNA, the CDR3 is TGTGCCAGCAGTAGAGAGACACCCTCTTGGGCTTTCTTT. Translated, it gives CASSRETPSWAFF.

J is TRBJ1-2 and V is TRBV27; a possible D gene is TRBD1 (6 bases). CDR3 length: 13 amino acids. The V end lost 4 bases, the J end lost 3 bases, and 9 bases lay between the germline ends. Per the germline V gene, CDR1 is MNHEY and CDR2 is SMNVEV (reference sequence). This chain's CDR3 is CASSSRGYYGYTF. The CDR3 coding sequence is TGTGCCAGCAGTTCCAGGGGATACTATGGCTACACCTTC.

The chain combines TRBV4-2 with TRBJ2-2; 7 bases align to TRBD2. The CDR3 spans 17 residues. Germline V gives CDR1 LGHNA, CDR2 YNFKEQ. J lost 3 bases, V lost 0 bases, and 7 bases had no gene match. The CDR3 spells CASSQDLSGEYTGELFF. The CDR3 nucleotides are TGTGCCAGCAGCCAAGACCTCAGCGGGGAGTACACCGGGGAGCTGTTTTTT.

This clone was counted a single time. The gene calls are TRBV28 and TRBJ1-1; 9 positions agree with TRBD1. CDR1 MDHEN and CDR2 SYDVKM come from the germline V gene. Trimming removed 6 bases from V and 5 bases from J; junction bases left unmatched: 4. This CDR3 spans 13 amino acids. The chain's CDR3 is CASRGQGRTEAFF. The CDR3 nucleotides are TGTGCCAGCAGGGGACAGGGAAGGACTGAAGCTTTCTTT.

The rearrangement joins TRBV7-2 to TRBJ2-5; 8 positions match TRBD2. Germline values: CDR1 SGHTA, CDR2 FQGNSA. The CDR3 consists of 16 residues. Trimming took 3 bases from V and 5 from J; bases not matched to a gene: 11. As DNA, the CDR3 is TGTGCCAGCAGCTTTAACGGGGGGGCCTTATGGGAGACCCAGTACTTC. Translating gives CASSFNGGALWETQYF. Full variable domain (remainder filled in from reference TRBV7-2 and TRBJ2-5): GAGVSQSPSNKVTEKGKDVELRCDPISGHTALYWYRQSLGQGLEFLIYFQGNSAPDKSGLPSDRFSAERTGGSVSTLTIQRTQQEDSAVYLCASSFNGGALWETQYFGPGTRLLVL.